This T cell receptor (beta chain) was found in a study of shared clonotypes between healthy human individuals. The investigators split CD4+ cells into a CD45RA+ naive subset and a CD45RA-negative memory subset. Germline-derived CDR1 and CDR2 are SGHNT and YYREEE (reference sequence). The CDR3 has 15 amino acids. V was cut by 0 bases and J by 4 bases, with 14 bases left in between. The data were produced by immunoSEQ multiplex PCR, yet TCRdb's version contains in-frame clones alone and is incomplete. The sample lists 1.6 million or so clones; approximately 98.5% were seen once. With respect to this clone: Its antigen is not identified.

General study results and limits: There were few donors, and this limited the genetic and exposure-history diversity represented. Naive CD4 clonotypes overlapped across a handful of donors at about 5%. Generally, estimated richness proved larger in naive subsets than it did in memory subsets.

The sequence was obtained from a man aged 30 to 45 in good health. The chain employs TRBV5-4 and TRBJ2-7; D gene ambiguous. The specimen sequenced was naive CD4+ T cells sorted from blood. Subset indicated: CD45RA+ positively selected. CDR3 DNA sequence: TGTGCCAGCAGCTTGGAACCGGCAGAACGGTACGAGCAGTACTTC. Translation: CASSLEPAERYEQYF.